This TCR beta chain was retrieved from a study of OX40 agonist ivuxolimab in advanced cancers. Study at large: Age averaged roughly 60 years (range roughly 20 to 90), and around 87% were male.

Sampling times: baseline, cycle 4 day 1, cycle 7 day 1. Clones were sequenced by immunoSEQ multiplex PCR, and TCRdb holds only the in-frame ones, with some missing. The table shows roughly 100,000 clones, with 80% to 90% occurring only once. The germline CDR1 and CDR2 sequences are SGHRS and YFSETQ. V was cut by 1 base and J by 2 bases, with 15 bases left in between. The CDR3 is made up of 16 amino acids. Worth noting for this clone: Other DNA sequences in this sample translate to the same CDR3.

The sample here was CD4+ or CD8+ T cells sorted from blood, taken in a trial of the OX40 agonist ivuxolimab. The chain is built from TRBV5-1 and TRBJ2-5, with D tentatively TRBD1 or TRBD2 (5 bases each). The source of this sequence is an adult with an advanced solid tumor such as melanoma, head and neck, liver or kidney cancer. The CDR3 bases are TGCGCCAGCAGCTTGTCTGTGAGGGGATATCAAGAGACCCAGTACTTC. Translation: CASSLSVRGYQETQYF.